One TCR beta chain is described in this entry. Measured with immunoSEQ multiplex PCR; TCRdb has only the in-frame clones, and not every one. The data show 250,000 to 300,000 clones, around 89% seen once. The V end was cut by 6 bases, the J end by 1 base, with 16 bases between. The germline V gene has CDR1 LNHDA and CDR2 SQIVND (reference sequence). CDR3 size: 16 residues. This specimen comes from a study of blood T cell repertoires in COVID-19. The gene calls are TRBV19 and TRBJ1-3, with a tentative D call TRBD1 (6 bases). This clonotype originated in a man aged 35 to 55 with acute or convalescent COVID-19. Sample: peripheral blood. CDR3 DNA: TGTGCCAGTAGGGAACATCCAGGGGCGTCTGGAAACACCATATATTTT. Amino acid sequence: CASREHPGASGNTIYF.